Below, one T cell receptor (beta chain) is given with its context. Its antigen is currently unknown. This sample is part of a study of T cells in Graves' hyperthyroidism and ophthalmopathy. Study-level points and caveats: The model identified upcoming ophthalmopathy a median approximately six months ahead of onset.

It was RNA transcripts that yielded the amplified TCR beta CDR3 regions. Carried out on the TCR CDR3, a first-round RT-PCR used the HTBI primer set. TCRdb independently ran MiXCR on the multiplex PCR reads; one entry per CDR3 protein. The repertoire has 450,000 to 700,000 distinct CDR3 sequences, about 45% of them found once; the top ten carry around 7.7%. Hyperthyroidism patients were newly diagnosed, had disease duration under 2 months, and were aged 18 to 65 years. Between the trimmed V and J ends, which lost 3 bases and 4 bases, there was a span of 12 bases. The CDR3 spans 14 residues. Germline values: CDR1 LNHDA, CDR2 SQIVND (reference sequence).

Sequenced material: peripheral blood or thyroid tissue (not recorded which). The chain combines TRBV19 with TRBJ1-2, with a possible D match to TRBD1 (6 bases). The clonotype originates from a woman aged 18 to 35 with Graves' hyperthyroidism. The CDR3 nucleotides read TGTGCCAGTAGTATGGCACAAGGGGGCTATGGCTACACCTTC. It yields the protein CASSMAQGGYGYTF.